This TCR beta chain was sequenced in a study of blood T cell repertoires in COVID-19. The CDR3 contains 13 residues. V was cut by 5 bases and J by 5 bases, with 12 bases left in between. Germline CDR1 and CDR2: LNHDA and SQIVND (reference sequence). The data were produced by immunoSEQ multiplex PCR, yet TCRdb's version contains in-frame clones alone and is incomplete. The sample holds roughly 150,000 clones; about 85% are singletons and the top ten take less than 10%. The origin of this receptor is a woman between 55 and 75 years old with COVID-19, enrolled during active disease. The chain is built from TRBV19 and TRBJ1-2, with D unresolved. Sample: peripheral blood. CDR3 in amino acids: CASSRPGEYGYTF. In DNA form, the CDR3 reads TGTGCCAGTAGTCGTCCAGGCGAATATGGCTACACCTTC.